This TCR beta chain originates from a study of cytomegalovirus exposure and HLA in healthy donors. Overall study: Among the 350 to 500 donors who were genotyped, approximately 84% fell in the genetic ancestry cluster that is associated with self-reported Caucasian donors.

Donors counted as nominally healthy when sampled, yet unrecorded immune exposures were likely. Between the trimmed V and J ends, which lost 6 bases and 2 bases, there was a span of 11 bases. CDR1 is SQVTM and CDR2 is ANQGSEA in the germline V gene. This CDR3 contains 12 residues. The PCR ran on 60 Vbeta and 13 Jbeta primers. Libraries were prepared by immunoSEQ multiplex PCR; TCRdb keeps only in-frame clonotypes and omits some of them. The sample lists around 110,000 clones, around a tenth seen once, with 2.5% to 3.5% in the top ten. The table lists this clone with a few counts. The sample comprised PBMCs. This rearrangement joins TRBV29-1 to TRBJ2-7; perhaps TRBD1 as D (6 bases). The TCR sequence derives from a man aged 25-45 years in good health and CMV-seronegative. CDR3 sequence (DNA): TGCAGCGTAACGGACAGTGCCTACGAGCAGTACTTC. Encoded protein: CSVTDSAYEQYF.